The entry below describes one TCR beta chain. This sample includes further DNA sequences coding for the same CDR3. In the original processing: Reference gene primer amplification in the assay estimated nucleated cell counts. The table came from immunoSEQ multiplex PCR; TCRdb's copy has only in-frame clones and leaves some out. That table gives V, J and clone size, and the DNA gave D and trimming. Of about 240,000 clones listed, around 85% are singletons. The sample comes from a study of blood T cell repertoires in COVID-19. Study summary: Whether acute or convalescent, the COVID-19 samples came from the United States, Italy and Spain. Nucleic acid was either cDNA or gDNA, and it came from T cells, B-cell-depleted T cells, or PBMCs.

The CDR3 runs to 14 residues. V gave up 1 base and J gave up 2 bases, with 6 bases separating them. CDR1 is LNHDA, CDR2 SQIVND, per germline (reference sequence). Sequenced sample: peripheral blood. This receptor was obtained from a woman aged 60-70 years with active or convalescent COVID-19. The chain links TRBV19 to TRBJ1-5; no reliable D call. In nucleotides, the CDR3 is TGTGCCAGTAGTATAGGCACAGGCAATCAGCCCCAGCATTTT. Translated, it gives CASSIGTGNQPQHF.